This T cell receptor (beta chain) is from a study of T cell responses to AZD1222 COVID-19 vaccine. Regarding the study as a whole: CD4 TCRs linked to vaccination spanned spike, dominating at 160-218 and 743-854. Just a handful of people given AZD1222 tested seropositive at baseline.

CDR1 and CDR2 from the germline V gene are LNHDA and SQIVND (reference sequence). The CDR3 consists of 13 residues. V gave up 5 bases and J gave up 0 bases, with 7 bases separating them. A word on this clone: Its antigen is currently unknown.

Measured with immunoSEQ multiplex PCR; TCRdb has only the in-frame clones, and not every one. The sample holds about 200,000 clones; more than 85% are singletons and the top ten take 0.9% to 1.1%. The specimen was peripheral blood, collected on day 0 of MenACWY control vaccination. The origin of this receptor is an adult in good health. The rearrangement links TRBV19 to TRBJ1-2; D not resolved. CDR3 DNA: TGTGCCAGTAGTTTTGGAGCTAACTATGGCTACACCTTC. This codes for CASSFGANYGYTF. Full variable domain (remainder filled in from reference TRBV19 and TRBJ1-2): DGGITQSPKYLFRKEGQNVTLSCEQNLNHDAMYWYRQDPGQGLRLIYYSQIVNDFQKGDIAEGYSVSREKKESFPLTVTSAQKNPTAFYLCASSFGANYGYTFGSGTRLTVV.